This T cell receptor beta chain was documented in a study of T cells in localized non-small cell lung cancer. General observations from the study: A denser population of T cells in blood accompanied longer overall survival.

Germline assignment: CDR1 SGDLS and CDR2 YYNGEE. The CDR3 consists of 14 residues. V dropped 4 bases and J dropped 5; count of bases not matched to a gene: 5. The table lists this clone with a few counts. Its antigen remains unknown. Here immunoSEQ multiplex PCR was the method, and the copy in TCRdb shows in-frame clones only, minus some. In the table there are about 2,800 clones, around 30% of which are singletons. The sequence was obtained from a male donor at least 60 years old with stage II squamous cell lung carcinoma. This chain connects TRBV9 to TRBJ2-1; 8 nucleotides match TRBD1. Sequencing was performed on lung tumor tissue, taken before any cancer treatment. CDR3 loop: CASSPRTGNNEQFF. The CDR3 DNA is TGTGCCAGCAGCCCCCGGACAGGGAACAATGAGCAGTTCTTC.